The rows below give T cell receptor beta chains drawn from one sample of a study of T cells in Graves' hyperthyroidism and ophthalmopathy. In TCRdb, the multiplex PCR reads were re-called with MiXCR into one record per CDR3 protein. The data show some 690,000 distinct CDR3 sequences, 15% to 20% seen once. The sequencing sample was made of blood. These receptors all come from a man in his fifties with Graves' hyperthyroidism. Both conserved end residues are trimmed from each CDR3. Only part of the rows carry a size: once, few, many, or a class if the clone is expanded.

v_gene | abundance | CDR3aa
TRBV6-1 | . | ASSLGSLNEQY
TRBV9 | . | ASSVSGETYNEQF
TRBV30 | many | AWSVFGELF
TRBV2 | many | ASSEEFTDTQY
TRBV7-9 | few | ASSLLPLSEAF
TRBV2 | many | ATTPASGRNEQY
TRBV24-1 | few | ATSVDRDQPQH
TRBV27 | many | ASMTAILNQPQH
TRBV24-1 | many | AATGELF
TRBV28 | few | ASRPGLSSYEQY
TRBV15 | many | ATSRPGINSYEQY
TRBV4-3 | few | ASSQGEDWSTEAF
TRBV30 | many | AWSVDPVGYT
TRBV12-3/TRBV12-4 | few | ASSLRFSSNEQF
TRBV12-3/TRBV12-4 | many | ASSSRLKASGRAMFGELF
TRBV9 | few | ASTQGTSGFDTQY
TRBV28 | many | ASSLGLGLAGATDTQY
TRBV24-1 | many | ATSAEDRPNNEQF
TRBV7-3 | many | ASSVTGLGTDTQY
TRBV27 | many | ASSPARTSAGTQY
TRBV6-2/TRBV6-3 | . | ASTHEGGSYDYEQY
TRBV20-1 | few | SAVGGASLPSPLH
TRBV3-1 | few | ASKMSPGGAEAF
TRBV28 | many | ASSDDRPVMRGYT
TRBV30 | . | AWSAEGRGQFRYGYT
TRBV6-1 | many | ASSSRTGVDNQPQH
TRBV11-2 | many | ASSSGLAGGTYNEQF
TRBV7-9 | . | ASSADSGNQPQH
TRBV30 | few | AWSVPGTVSNQPQH
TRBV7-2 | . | ASSTGRGGNEQF
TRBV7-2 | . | ASSNRREGNEQF
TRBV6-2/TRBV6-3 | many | ASSNDLALHEQY
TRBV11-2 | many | ASSLEGLGRRDTQY
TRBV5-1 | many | ASSLAGSYNSPLH
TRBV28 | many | ASSSGGRTYEQY
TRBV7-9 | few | ASSLEVVTEAF
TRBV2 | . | ASSRTAGTGDTIY
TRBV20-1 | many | SARDHLTSGRDEQF
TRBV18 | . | ASSPDEETGGERLF
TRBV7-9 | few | ASSLSGGFGELF
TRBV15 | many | ATRLSRGGSGTEAF
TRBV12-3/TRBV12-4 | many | VEGTNYGYT
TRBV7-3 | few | ASSLLASGANVLT
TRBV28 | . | ASSWPGWGLAGDTSSYNEQF
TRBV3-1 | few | ASSQDLPGRPEAF
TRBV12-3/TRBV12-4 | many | ASSLSESNQPQH
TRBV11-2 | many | ASSPTFYAFRQKQANYGYT
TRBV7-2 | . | ASSLTLDQPQH